Sequencing of this T cell receptor beta chain was carried out in a study of cytomegalovirus exposure and HLA in healthy donors. The donors were part of the validation cohort, which consisted of more than 90 subjects and was separate from the first cohort of roughly 620 subjects. Study-level points and caveats: Around 160 TCR beta chains were listed as cytomegalovirus-associated. Rarity characterized most TCR sequences, yet some public TCRs appeared in many donors.

Profiling relied on immunoSEQ multiplex PCR, and the TCRdb table lists in-frame clones only, not all of them. The sample includes roughly 150,000 clones, 70% to 90% of them seen just once. This CDR3 has 15 residues. In germline, CDR1 is MDHEN, CDR2 SYDVKM. The V and J ends lost 6 bases and 1 base, in that order; junction bases with no gene match: 4. Remarks on this clone: Its cognate antigen is unknown.

The receptor was isolated from a man younger than 30 in good health and CMV-seronegative. Source material: PBMCs. The chain links TRBV28 to TRBJ2-3; 10 nucleotides align to TRBD1. CDR3 nucleotides: TGTGCCAGCAGGCGACAGGGGGCAGGCACAGATACGCAGTATTTT. It yields the protein CASRRQGAGTDTQYF.